The 24 T cell receptor beta chains presented below share a single source sample, sequenced in a study of T cell changes during pregnancy in multiple sclerosis (dated by TCRdb to between 2018 and 2020). Libraries came from the immunoSEQ multiplex PCR assay. TCRdb provides this immuneACCESS table in a form limited to in-frame rearrangements. Some clones are lacking; in checked studies, under half of them reflect an unresolved V gene, and why the rest are absent is not known. The sample table contains around 56,000 clones; only one count was recorded for over 75% of them. The ten largest make up under 2% of the sample. Sequencing was performed on peripheral blood, taken after pregnancy. These receptors were obtained from a female donor with multiple sclerosis, enrolled in a pregnancy study.

V is TRBV6-5 and J is TRBJ1-3; possible D gene TRBD1, 6 bases. Trimming removed 8 bases from V and 0 bases from J, with 14 bases in between. This CDR3 region has 15 residues. The germline CDR1 and CDR2 sequences are MNHEY and SVGAGI. CDR3 residues: CASSQGQFSGNTIYF. DNA for the CDR3: TGTGCCAGCTCCCAGGGGCAGTTCTCTGGAAACACCATATATTTT.

The gene calls are TRBV7-2 and TRBJ2-5; 11 bases are a match to TRBD2. Looked up from germline, CDR1 is SGHTA and CDR2 is FQGNSA. The V gene end was trimmed by 3 bases and the J gene end by 5 bases; junction bases not matched to a gene: 2. This CDR3 spans 14 amino acids. The CDR3 sequence is CASSFLAGGETQYF. The DNA for the CDR3 is TGTGCCAGCAGCTTTTTAGCGGGGGGGGAGACCCAGTACTTC.

This chain uses TRBV28 with TRBJ1-2, with 7 bases fitting TRBD1. Germline V CDR1 and CDR2: MDHEN, SYDVKM. Trimming cost V 6 bases and J 8 bases; bases outside gene matches: 6. The CDR3 has 12 residues. CDR3 bases: TGTGCCAGCAGCACGACAGGGATCGGCTACACCTTC. Protein sequence: CASSTTGIGYTF.

This clone was detected only a few times. The chain uses TRBV28 and TRBJ1-6; weak D call: TRBD1 (5 bases). V was pared by 1 base and J by 7 bases, with 14 bases between. The CDR3 is made up of 16 amino acids. CDR1 MDHEN and CDR2 SYDVKM come from the germline V gene. The CDR3 DNA follows: TGTGCCAGCAGTTTATACGGGGGAAGAAGGAATTCACCCCTCCACTTT. Translation: CASSLYGGRRNSPLHF.

The CDR3 nucleotides are TGTGCCAGCAGCGCCCGGCGGGGAGGGGAAGCTTTCTTT. It codes for CASSARRGGEAFF. V gene TRBV9 combines with J gene TRBJ1-1; D ambiguous. The CDR3 is 13 residues long. Germline assignment: CDR1 SGDLS and CDR2 YYNGEE. The ends were cut back, 3 bases at V and 8 bases at J, with 14 bases in the middle. Full variable domain (missing parts from reference TRBV9 and TRBJ1-1): DSGVTQTPKHLITATGQRVTLRCSPRSGDLSVYWYQQSLDQGLQFLIQYYNGEERAKGNILERFSAQQFPDLHSELNLSSLELGDSALYFCASSARRGGEAFFGQGTRLTVV.

This chain uses TRBV10-1 with TRBJ1-1, with a tentative D call TRBD1 (6 bases). The CDR3 is 15 residues long. Germline V CDR1 and CDR2: WNHNN, SYGVQD (reference sequence). Trimming removed 4 bases at V and 1 base at J, with 13 bases between. The CDR3 loop reads CASSAQGRPNTEAFF. CDR3 in DNA: TGCGCCAGCAGTGCACAGGGAAGACCGAACACTGAAGCTTTCTTT.

The V call is TRBV2, the J call TRBJ2-7; 11 bases match TRBD1. Looked up from germline, CDR1 is SNHLY and CDR2 is FYNNEI. V was clipped by 5 bases and J by 2 bases; unmatched bases: 2. The CDR3 is 14 residues long. The CDR3 sequence is CASSWDRGTYEQYF. DNA for the CDR3: TGTGCCAGCAGTTGGGACAGGGGGACCTACGAGCAGTACTTC.

The chain couples TRBV6-6 to TRBJ2-5; TRBD2 is a possible D gene (6 bases). CDR3 length equals 14 residues. Germline CDR1 MNHNY, CDR2 SVGAGI (reference sequence). Trimming took 2 bases from V and 2 from J, leaving 9 bases between them. Written as DNA, the CDR3 is TGTGCCAGCAGTTACAGGGACTTTCAAGAGACCCAGTACTTC. As protein: CASSYRDFQETQYF.

The chain links TRBV7-2 to TRBJ1-1; TRBD1 aligns across 7 bases. This CDR3 comprises 13 residues. With V trimmed by 4 bases and J by 5 bases, 4 bases remained unmatched. Germline CDR1 is SGHTA and CDR2 is FQGNSA. The CDR3: CASSSGTVTEAFF. The CDR3 coding sequence is TGTGCCAGCAGCTCCGGGACAGTGACTGAAGCTTTCTTT.

The chain couples TRBV30 to TRBJ1-4; the D gene is possibly TRBD1 (6 bases). V dropped 1 base and J dropped 8 bases, with 23 bases sitting between them. The CDR3 sequence is 17 residues long. Per germline, CDR1 GTSNPN and CDR2 SVGIG (reference sequence). CDR3 nucleotides: TGTGCCTGGAGTGACCAACAGGGTTGGTGGGGCAAGGAAAAACTGTTTTTT. Its translation is CAWSDQQGWWGKEKLFF.

This chain uses TRBV30 with TRBJ2-4; 15 bases are a match to TRBD2. Germline assignment: CDR1 GTSNPN and CDR2 SVGIG (reference sequence). Trimming at V came to 4 bases and at J to 1 base, leaving 8 bases not matched to a gene. The CDR3 extends over 18 amino acids. The CDR3 DNA follows: TGTGCCTGGAATAGGGGACTAGCGGGGGGCACGGCCAAAAACATTCAGTACTTC. Translation gives CAWNRGLAGGTAKNIQYF.

The chain combines TRBV5-1 with TRBJ1-1; the match to TRBD1 covers 8 bases. This CDR3 region has 16 residues. Per germline, CDR1 SGHRS and CDR2 YFSETQ. V shed 2 bases and J 7 bases; nucleotides not matched to a gene: 13. The CDR3 DNA reads as TGCGCCAGCAGCTTCACACCAGGGGGCCAGAACGGTGAAGCTTTCTTT. The encoded protein is CASSFTPGGQNGEAFF.

The chain is built from TRBV6-6 and TRBJ1-1, with TRBD1 matching 8 bases. The V gene's germline CDR1 is MNHNY and CDR2 SVGAGI (reference sequence). CDR3 length: 14 residues. Trimming at V came to 7 bases and at J to 5 bases, leaving 9 bases not matched to a gene. The CDR3 DNA reads TGTGCCAGCATCGAGGACAGGGTAAGAACTGAAGCTTTCTTT. Its translation is CASIEDRVRTEAFF.

This chain joins TRBV11-2 and TRBJ2-2; a possible D gene is TRBD1 (5 bases). V shed 6 bases and J shed 6 bases, with 8 bases lying between them. Germline values: CDR1 SGHAT, CDR2 FQNNGV. The CDR3 runs to 12 residues. The CDR3 bases are TGTGCCAGCAGAAGGGGTTCCGGGGAGCTGTTTTTT. Amino acids: CASRRGSGELFF.

The chain couples TRBV18 to TRBJ1-3, with 7 positions matching TRBD1. CDR3 length equals 15 residues. Germline assignment: CDR1 KGHSH and CDR2 LQKENI. The V gene end was trimmed by 4 bases and the J gene end by 2 bases; junction bases not matched to a gene: 5. CDR3 residues: CASSLNQGAGNTIYF. DNA of the CDR3: TGTGCCAGCTCACTCAACCAGGGGGCTGGAAACACCATATATTTT.

The genes are TRBV2 and TRBJ2-2, with 7 bases aligning to TRBD1. After removal of 4 bases from V and 3 bases from J, the junction contained 5 bases not matched to a gene. This CDR3 region has 15 residues. Germline V gene sequence: CDR1 SNHLY, CDR2 FYNNEI. The CDR3 nucleotides are TGTGCCAGCAGTGGGACAGGCGGGCACACCGGGGAGCTGTTTTTT. It yields the protein CASSGTGGHTGELFF.

The J gene is TRBJ2-2, the V gene TRBV7-2, with no clear D. Germline V gene lookup returns CDR1 SGHTA and CDR2 FQGNSA. The CDR3 has 16 residues. Trimming pared 1 base from V and 3 bases from J, leaving 12 bases between. CDR3 in amino acids: CASSLVLRIDTGELFF. CDR3 in DNA: TGTGCCAGCAGCTTAGTCTTACGAATAGACACCGGGGAGCTGTTTTTT.

The chain joins TRBV5-1 to TRBJ1-1; D remains unclear. This CDR3 region has 14 residues. Trimming shortened V by 4 bases and J by 5 bases, and 15 bases separated the two germline ends. Germline assignment: CDR1 SGHRS and CDR2 YFSETQ. CDR3: CASSPREHNTEAFF. CDR3 bases: TGCGCCAGCAGCCCCCGGGAACATAATACTGAAGCTTTCTTT.

V gene TRBV19 combines with J gene TRBJ2-5; 8 bases fit TRBD2. Germline V gene lookup returns CDR1 LNHDA and CDR2 SQIVND (reference sequence). The V and J ends lost 1 base and 4 bases, in that order; junction bases with no gene match: 5. The CDR3 spans 15 residues. The CDR3 region is CASSIARGVGETQYF. The CDR3 nucleotides read TGTGCCAGTAGTATAGCGCGGGGGGTAGGAGAGACCCAGTACTTC.

The J gene is TRBJ1-1, the V gene TRBV18; D unresolved. There are 16 residues in the CDR3. V shed 1 base and J shed 2 bases, with 14 bases lying between them. Germline V gene data show CDR1 as KGHSH and CDR2 as LQKENI. CDR3 loop: CASSPQEASLNTEAFF. The CDR3 DNA reads as TGTGCCAGCTCACCACAGGAGGCCAGTTTAAACACTGAAGCTTTCTTT.

The genes are TRBV6-1 and TRBJ1-1; 10 positions match TRBD1. The V segment lost 6 bases and the J segment 4 bases; nucleotides outside the gene matches: 8. Germline values: CDR1 MNHNS, CDR2 SASEGT. CDR3 length: 15 amino acids. This chain's CDR3 is CASRGRDRGLTEAFF. The DNA of the CDR3 is TGTGCCAGCAGAGGACGGGACAGGGGACTCACTGAAGCTTTCTTT.

The genes are TRBV11-2 and TRBJ2-5; 7 bases fit TRBD2. After removal of 5 bases from V and 3 bases from J, the junction contained 9 bases not matched to a gene. Germline values: CDR1 SGHAT, CDR2 FQNNGV. This CDR3 is 15 amino acids long. CDR3 residues: CASSKDWGGEETQYF. For the CDR3, the DNA is TGTGCCAGCAGCAAGGACTGGGGGGGGGAAGAGACCCAGTACTTC.

The CDR3 loop is CASSYGQDWDGYTF. CDR3 nucleotides: TGTGCCAGCAGCTATGGGCAGGATTGGGATGGCTACACCTTC. The V gene is TRBV11-2, the J gene TRBJ1-2, with D hard to call. V was shortened by 4 bases and J by 6 bases, with 15 bases between the two germline ends. Germline loops: CDR1 SGHAT, CDR2 FQNNGV. CDR3 size: 14 residues. Complete variable domain (other parts from reference TRBV11-2 and TRBJ1-2): EAGVAQSPRYKIIEKRQSVAFWCNPISGHATLYWYQQILGQGPKLLIQFQNNGVVDDSQLPKDRFSAERLKGVDSTLKIQPAKLEDSAVYLCASSYGQDWDGYTFGSGTRLTVV.

The rearrangement joins TRBV10-2 to TRBJ2-7; no clear D. This CDR3 has 12 amino acids. Trimming shortened V by 6 bases and J by 5 bases, and 11 bases separated the two germline ends. Germline CDR1 is WSHSY and CDR2 is SAAADI. CDR3: CASSPRVDEQYF. CDR3 sequence (DNA): TGCGCCAGCAGCCCTCGGGTGGACGAGCAGTACTTC.